This is a list of T cell receptor beta chains from one sample in a study of CD8+CD57+ T cells in acquired aplastic anemia. MiXCR, run by TCRdb on the reads, gives a single entry per CDR3 protein. The sample carries about 130,000 distinct CDR3 sequences, around 48% recorded once. Sequenced material: sorted CD4+, CD8+, or CD8+CD57+ T cells (not recorded which) from PBMCs. Source of these receptors: a human donor in good health, serving as a control. Both conserved end residues are part of each CDR3. The D gene is left open where the match is weak. Rows give clone size only sometimes, using once, few, many, or a class for an expanded clone.

clone_size: many
d_call: TRBD2
j_call: TRBJ2-7
v_call: TRBV6-5
cdr3_nt: TGTGCCAGCAGTTTCGTCCACCTAGCGGGTGAGCAGTACTTC
cdr3_aa: CASSFVHLAGEQYF

clone_size: .
d_call: .
j_call: TRBJ2-2
v_call: TRBV24-1
cdr3_nt: TGTGCCACCAGTGAAGGACCCAGGAACACCGGGGAGCTGTTTTTT
cdr3_aa: CATSEGPRNTGELFF

clone_size: many
d_call: TRBD1
j_call: TRBJ1-6
v_call: TRBV24-1
cdr3_nt: TGTGCCACCAGTGATTTATTACACGGGACAGGGTTCCTCTCCTATAATTCACCCCTCCACTTT
cdr3_aa: CATSDLLHGTGFLSYNSPLHF

clone_size: .
d_call: TRBD2
j_call: TRBJ2-3
v_call: TRBV12-3/TRBV12-4
cdr3_nt: TGTGCCAGCAGTTGGACTAGCGGGGGGACAGATACGCAGTATTTT
cdr3_aa: CASSWTSGGTDTQYF

clone_size: many
d_call: TRBD2
j_call: TRBJ2-3
v_call: TRBV10-2
cdr3_nt: TGCGCCAGCAGTCCCACTAGCGGGGGAACAGATACGCAGTATTTT
cdr3_aa: CASSPTSGGTDTQYF

clone_size: .
d_call: TRBD1
j_call: TRBJ2-7
v_call: TRBV24-1
cdr3_nt: TGTGCCACCAGTGCTACAGGGGAGAAGCAGTACTTC
cdr3_aa: CATSATGEKQYF

clone_size: .
d_call: .
j_call: TRBJ1-2
v_call: TRBV7-2
cdr3_nt: TGTGCCAGCAGCTCCGCGGGAGAAGACTATGGCTACACCTTC
cdr3_aa: CASSSAGEDYGYTF

clone_size: .
d_call: TRBD2
j_call: TRBJ2-3
v_call: TRBV4-1
cdr3_nt: TGCGCCAGCAGCCAAGATGAATCGACAAGGGACTACTCAAGCACAGATACGCAGTATTTT
cdr3_aa: CASSQDESTRDYSSTDTQYF

clone_size: .
d_call: .
j_call: TRBJ2-6
v_call: TRBV9
cdr3_nt: TGTGCCAGCAGCGTAGGCGCGTCTGGGGCCAACGTCCTGACTTTC
cdr3_aa: CASSVGASGANVLTF

clone_size: .
d_call: TRBD1
j_call: TRBJ1-2
v_call: TRBV29-1
cdr3_nt: TGCAGCGTTGAAAGGACAGGCTCGGCTGGCTACACCTTC
cdr3_aa: CSVERTGSAGYTF